Below, 18 T cell receptor beta chains from the same sample are listed, as sequenced in a study of T-cell memory formation after mild COVID-19. TCRdb ran MiXCR on the 5' RACE reads and lists one entry per CDR3 protein. The table records approximately 300,000 distinct CDR3 sequences, around 15% of them present only once. The sample comprised PBMCs or a T cell subset sorted from them (not recorded which). These receptors came from a man younger than 35 who had mild COVID-19 (a few samples of this study predate the infection). Cell type and time point are not known.

This clonotype was observed at least ten times. This chain connects TRBV6-1 to TRBJ2-7; 7 bases align to TRBD1. CDR3 length: 14 residues. Germline V gene sequence: CDR1 MNHNS, CDR2 SASEGT. Trimming cost V 11 bases and J 2 bases; bases outside gene matches: 12. In DNA, the CDR3 is TGTGCCGTGGACGGAGCAGGGGGAGCCTACGAGCAGTACTTC. Its translation is CAVDGAGGAYEQYF.

This clonotype came up a few times. This chain links TRBV7-9 with TRBJ2-5; 8 positions match TRBD2. Per germline, CDR1 SEHNR and CDR2 FQNEAQ (reference sequence). The length of the CDR3 is 13 residues. After removal of 4 bases from V and 5 bases from J, the junction contained 3 bases not matched to a gene. CDR3 coding DNA: TGTGCCAGCAGCTCGGGACTAGGGGAGACCCAGTACTTC. Its translation is CASSSGLGETQYF.

This clonotype has a count of ten or more. J is TRBJ2-1 and V is TRBV2, with TRBD1 matching over 10 bases. The CDR3 has 15 residues. From germline, CDR1 is SNHLY and CDR2 FYNNEI. Germline trimming cut 4 bases from V and 4 bases from J; bases unmatched to any gene: 4. The DNA for the CDR3 is TGTGCCAGCAGTGGCCCGGGACAGGGGTACAATGAGCAGTTCTTC. Encoded protein: CASSGPGQGYNEQFF.

The rearrangement joins TRBV29-1 to TRBJ1-2; D may be TRBD1 (6 bases). The CDR3 runs to 13 residues. Per the germline V gene, CDR1 is SQVTM and CDR2 is ANQGSEA. Trimming stripped 6 bases from V and 6 bases from J, with 17 bases between. This CDR3 is CSVDGGGVDGYTF. CDR3 DNA: TGCAGCGTCGACGGGGGGGGCGTTGATGGCTACACCTTC. Full variable domain (missing parts from reference TRBV29-1 and TRBJ1-2): SAVISQKPSRDICQRGTSLTIQCQVDSQVTMMFWYRQQPGQSLTLIATANQGSEATYESGFVIDKFPISRPNLTFSTLTVSNMSPEDSSIYLCSVDGGGVDGYTFGSGTRLTVV.

The chain couples TRBV11-2 to TRBJ1-6; D remains unclear. CDR1 and CDR2 (germline): SGHAT, FQNNGV. Between the trimmed V and J ends, which lost 5 bases and 0 bases, there was a span of 14 bases. The CDR3 contains 17 residues. The CDR3, as DNA: TGTGCCAGCAGCCCGCTTGGAGGGAGCTCCTATAATTCACCCCTCCACTTT. Residues: CASSPLGGSSYNSPLHF.

V usage is TRBV18 and J usage is TRBJ2-4; D is perhaps TRBD1 (6 bases). This CDR3 is built from 15 residues. V lost 0 bases to trimming and J lost 6 bases, with 12 bases between them. The germline CDR1 and CDR2 sequences are KGHSH and LQKENI. CDR3 in amino acids: CASSPPEGERNIQYF. The DNA for the CDR3 is TGTGCCAGCTCACCACCCGAGGGGGAGAGAAACATTCAGTACTTC.

This clonotype was seen ten or more times. This chain connects TRBV7-2 to TRBJ2-7; no clear D gene. Germline V gene sequence: CDR1 SGHTA, CDR2 FQGNSA. Trimming pared 3 bases from V and 3 bases from J, leaving 3 bases between. The CDR3 runs 11 residues. The CDR3 protein is CASSFLYEQYF. Written as DNA, the CDR3 is TGTGCCAGCAGCTTTCTCTACGAGCAGTACTTC.

This clonotype showed up many times. The chain uses TRBV7-9 and TRBJ2-3; no definite D call. There are 12 residues in the CDR3. Germline CDR1 is SEHNR and CDR2 is FQNEAQ (reference sequence). The V gene lost 6 bases and the J gene lost 6 bases, with 10 bases spanning the gap. CDR3 protein: CASSPLRDTQYF. As DNA, the CDR3 is TGTGCCAGCAGTCCTCTACGTGATACGCAGTATTTT.

A few counts support this clonotype. The rearrangement links TRBV20-1 to TRBJ2-7, with 10 bases fitting TRBD1. Trimming took 5 bases from V and 2 from J; bases not matched to a gene: 3. Germline assignment: CDR1 DFQATT and CDR2 SNEGSKA (reference sequence). CDR3 length equals 13 residues. The CDR3 DNA follows: TGCAGTGCTCGGACAGGGGGGACCTACGAGCAGTACTTC. Translated, it gives CSARTGGTYEQYF.

The J gene is TRBJ2-1, the V gene TRBV7-2; D is undetermined. Germline V CDR1 and CDR2: SGHTA, FQGNSA. Trimming shortened V by 1 base and J by 0 bases, and 7 bases separated the two germline ends. The CDR3 runs to 15 residues. CDR3 region: CASSLELSSYNEQFF. CDR3 nucleotide sequence: TGTGCCAGCAGCTTAGAACTGTCCTCCTACAATGAGCAGTTCTTC. The full variable domain, its missing parts supplied by reference TRBV7-2 and TRBJ2-1, is GAGVSQSPSNKVTEKGKDVELRCDPISGHTALYWYRQSLGQGLEFLIYFQGNSAPDKSGLPSDRFSAERTGGSVSTLTIQRTQQEDSAVYLCASSLELSSYNEQFFGPGTRLTVL.

The genes are TRBV27 and TRBJ2-1; 7 positions match TRBD1. Germline trimming cut 5 bases from V and 9 bases from J; bases unmatched to any gene: 10. Germline CDR1 is MNHEY and CDR2 is SMNVEV (reference sequence). The CDR3 totals 14 residues. The CDR3 DNA reads as TGTGCCAGCAGTCCCGGGACAGAGTACGGTGAGCAGTTCTTC. It codes for CASSPGTEYGEQFF.

This clonotype was observed a handful of times. The J gene is TRBJ1-6, the V gene TRBV6-5, with D maybe TRBD1 (5 bases). Germline V gene sequence: CDR1 MNHEY, CDR2 SVGAGI. V lost 5 bases and J 9 bases, leaving 17 bases between the germline ends. The CDR3 loop spans 15 amino acids. The CDR3 region has the DNA TGTGCCAGCAGTCCTCGTCCGGGAGGGGTTTCACCCCTCCACTTT. This codes for CASSPRPGGVSPLHF.

This clonotype has a single count. The chain joins TRBV27 to TRBJ2-1; TRBD2 matches 10 bases. Germline CDR1 and CDR2: MNHEY and SMNVEV (reference sequence). The junction had 7 bases not matched to a gene; V was cut back by 7 bases and J by 7 bases. CDR3 length: 14 residues. The CDR3 protein is CASTRLAGRNEQFF. The CDR3 DNA reads TGTGCCAGCACTAGACTAGCGGGTAGGAATGAGCAGTTCTTC.

Concerning this clonotype itself: Germline and junction disagree at one end, which may indicate a read error. V is TRBV7-8 and J is TRBJ1-3; the D gene is possibly TRBD1 (5 bases). CDR3 length: 14 residues. The germline gives CDR1 SGHVS, CDR2 FQNEAQ. The CDR3 DNA sequence: TGTGCCAGCATCTTAAGGGACCCTGGAAACACCATATATTTT. Protein product: CASILRDPGNTIYF.

This chain connects TRBV6-5 to TRBJ2-3; the D gene is possibly TRBD1 (5 bases). V lost 5 bases to trimming and J lost 6 bases, with 18 bases between them. Germline V gene lookup returns CDR1 MNHEY and CDR2 SVGAGI. CDR3 size: 15 residues. The CDR3 DNA follows: TGTGCCAGCAGTGGCCTTGGGGCCGGGTGGGATACGCAGTATTTT. This translates into CASSGLGAGWDTQYF.

This clonotype has only a few counts. The chain is built from TRBV7-2 and TRBJ1-6; D gene uncertain. Looked up from germline, CDR1 is SGHTA and CDR2 is FQGNSA. Trimming took 1 base from V and 0 from J, leaving 7 bases between them. This CDR3 is built from 16 residues. Written as DNA, the CDR3 is TGTGCCAGCAGCTTAGGCGGGAGCTCCTATAATTCACCCCTCCACTTT. Its protein is CASSLGGSSYNSPLHF.

The CDR3, as DNA: TGTGCCAGCAGCCGACAGGGGCGAGAGACCCAGTACTTC. It is translated as CASSRQGRETQYF. The rearrangement links TRBV7-9 to TRBJ2-5, with 8 bases lining up with TRBD1. Trimming took 5 bases from V and 4 from J; bases not matched to a gene: 3. There are 13 residues in the CDR3. Germline values: CDR1 SEHNR, CDR2 FQNEAQ (reference sequence).

CDR3 residues: CSARPPTSGVNEQFF. As DNA, the CDR3 is TGCAGTGCTAGACCACCGACTAGCGGGGTCAATGAGCAGTTCTTC. The genes are TRBV20-1 and TRBJ2-1, with 11 nucleotides matching TRBD2. Trimming took 2 bases from V and 6 from J; bases not matched to a gene: 6. Germline V gene data show CDR1 as DFQATT and CDR2 as SNEGSKA (reference sequence). The CDR3 runs to 15 residues.